The 19 T cell receptor beta chains listed next were all sequenced from one sample in a study of cytomegalovirus exposure and HLA in healthy donors. Researchers ran the PCR with 60 Vbeta and 13 Jbeta primers. Produced via immunoSEQ multiplex PCR; TCRdb's table is partial and in-frame only. The table lists about 150,000 clones, around 59% of them singletons, with around 1.8% in the top ten. Source material: PBMCs. These receptor sequences come from a male donor in good health and CMV-seronegative.

CDR3 DNA sequence: TGCGCCAGCAGCTCCGGGACAGAGAATTCACCCCTCCACTTT. Translating gives CASSSGTENSPLHF. The chain links TRBV5-1 to TRBJ1-6; 7 bases line up with TRBD1. Germline assignment: CDR1 SGHRS and CDR2 YFSETQ. The length of the CDR3 is 14 residues. Trimming cost V 3 bases and J 7 bases; bases outside gene matches: 4.

This clone was seen a single time. An end of the junction differs from the germline gene, which may be a read error. V and J are TRBV19 and TRBJ2-7, with 7 bases lining up with TRBD1. The CDR3 is 15 residues long. Germline V gives CDR1 LNHDA, CDR2 SQIVND (reference sequence). The CDR3 is CPSSYTGVTSYEQYF. CDR3 coding DNA: TGTCCCAGTAGCTATACAGGGGTTACCTCCTACGAGCAGTACTTC.

In this sample, this clone turned up a few times. This rearrangement joins TRBV9 to TRBJ2-3, with 11 bases aligning to TRBD2. The CDR3 consists of 18 residues. The V gene's germline CDR1 is SGDLS and CDR2 YYNGEE. Unmatched junction bases numbered 7, after V lost 0 bases and J lost 1 base. In DNA, the CDR3 is TGTGCCAGCAGCGTAGGAGCTAGCGGGGGGCTACGCACAGATACGCAGTATTTT. Translated: CASSVGASGGLRTDTQYF.

This clone showed up just once. V usage is TRBV2 and J usage is TRBJ1-1, with 7 positions matching TRBD1. Germline V gives CDR1 SNHLY, CDR2 FYNNEI. J gave up 5 bases and V 7 bases, and 10 bases lay outside the gene matches. This CDR3 has 14 residues. The DNA for the CDR3 is TGTGCCAGCACACCGAGACAGGGTGGAACTGAAGCTTTCTTT. It encodes CASTPRQGGTEAFF.

The chain has TRBV30 and TRBJ1-4; the match to TRBD1 covers 9 bases. The CDR3 runs 13 residues. The germline CDR1 and CDR2 sequences are GTSNPN and SVGIG (reference sequence). V dropped 3 bases and J dropped 7; count of bases not matched to a gene: 3. CDR3 protein: CAWRETGGEKLFF. DNA for the CDR3: TGTGCCTGGAGGGAGACAGGGGGTGAAAAACTGTTTTTT.

This rearrangement joins TRBV5-8 to TRBJ1-1, with 9 bases identical to TRBD1. This CDR3 has 16 amino acids. The V segment lost 4 bases and the J segment 5 bases; nucleotides outside the gene matches: 12. Germline-derived CDR1 and CDR2 are SGHTS and YDEGEE. In DNA, the CDR3 is TGTGCCAGCAGCCTCCGGGACAGGGAGATGAGGACTGAAGCTTTCTTT. Its translation: CASSLRDREMRTEAFF.

This clone was seen just once. The rearrangement joins TRBV29-1 to TRBJ1-2, with 8 bases matching TRBD1. Germline V gene data show CDR1 as SQVTM and CDR2 as ANQGSEA. This CDR3 is built from 11 residues. J lost 3 bases, V lost 6 bases, and 0 bases had no gene match. CDR3 bases: TGCAGCGTGACAGGGGACTATGGCTACACCTTC. It codes for CSVTGDYGYTF.

The CDR3 sequence is CASSPPAGAQETQYF. CDR3 DNA sequence: TGTGCCAGCTCACCGCCAGCGGGGGCCCAAGAGACCCAGTACTTC. The chain uses TRBV18 and TRBJ2-5, with TRBD2 matching 8 bases. This CDR3 is built from 15 residues. V lost 3 bases and J lost 1; bases outside the gene matches: 4. The germline V gene encodes CDR1 KGHSH and CDR2 LQKENI. The variable domain in full, with the rest retrieved from reference TRBV18 and TRBJ2-5, is NAGVMQNPRHLVRRRGQEARLRCSPMKGHSHVYWYRQLPEEGLKFMVYLQKENIIDESGMPKERFSAEFPKEGPSILRIQQVVRGDSAAYFCASSPPAGAQETQYFGPGTRLLVL.

The V call is TRBV9, the J call TRBJ2-5, with D possibly TRBD1 on 5 matching bases. The V end lost 0 bases, the J end lost 5 bases, and 17 bases lay between the germline ends. From germline, CDR1 is SGDLS and CDR2 YYNGEE. This CDR3 has 16 amino acids. Written as DNA, the CDR3 is TGTGCCAGCAGCGTAGGGAGCAGGGCTCTATTCGAGACCCAGTACTTC. Protein sequence: CASSVGSRALFETQYF. The whole variable domain, remainder taken from reference TRBV9 and TRBJ2-5, is DSGVTQTPKHLITATGQRVTLRCSPRSGDLSVYWYQQSLDQGLQFLIQYYNGEERAKGNILERFSAQQFPDLHSELNLSSLELGDSALYFCASSVGSRALFETQYFGPGTRLLVL.

This chain joins TRBV29-1 and TRBJ2-1; possibly TRBD2 for D (7 bases). The CDR3 totals 14 residues. V lost 2 bases to trimming and J lost 6 bases, with 14 bases between them. Germline-derived CDR1 and CDR2 are SQVTM and ANQGSEA. The chain's CDR3 is CSVEPGGRGNEQFF. In DNA form, the CDR3 reads TGCAGCGTTGAACCGGGGGGCCGGGGCAATGAGCAGTTCTTC.

As concerns this clone: Its ends do not fully match the called genes, so a read error is possible. J is TRBJ1-1 and V is TRBV5-1; perhaps TRBD1 as D (6 bases). Per the germline V gene, CDR1 is SGHRS and CDR2 is YFSETQ. The CDR3 extends over 15 amino acids. CDR3 coding DNA: TGCTCCAGCAGACCCGGTGGGGGGGGCTTTACTGAAGCTTTCTTT. Translated, it gives CSSRPGGGGFTEAFF.

This clone was counted a single time. Sequence at one end of the junction differs from germline and may be a read error. V and J are TRBV27 and TRBJ2-5; D perhaps matches TRBD1 (6 bases). The V gene's germline CDR1 is MNHEY and CDR2 SMNVEV (reference sequence). This CDR3 region has 15 residues. The DNA for the CDR3 is TGTGCCGGCAGTTCGGTCAGGGGAAGGGCGGAGACCCAGTACTTC. Amino acid sequence: CAGSSVRGRAETQYF.

The chain couples TRBV9 to TRBJ1-5; unclear D gene. Germline CDR1 is SGDLS and CDR2 is YYNGEE. V was pared by 0 bases and J by 4 bases, with 11 bases between. The CDR3 contains 15 residues. The CDR3 sequence: CASSVDGVRNQPQHF. For the CDR3, the DNA is TGTGCCAGCAGCGTAGACGGTGTACGGAATCAGCCCCAGCATTTT.

This clone was detected a few times. CDR3 sequence (DNA): TGCGCCAGCAGCCATCAGGGCTACGAGCAGTACTTC. Translated, it gives CASSHQGYEQYF. The chain couples TRBV4-1 to TRBJ2-7; tentative D call: TRBD1 (5 bases). The germline CDR1 and CDR2 sequences are MGHRA and YSYEKL. The CDR3 length is 12 residues. V was shortened by 3 bases and J by 3 bases, with 6 bases between the two germline ends.

J is TRBJ2-5 and V is TRBV2; D gene uncertain. V lost 2 bases and J lost 6, with 7 bases in between. This CDR3 has 12 amino acids. Germline lookup yields CDR1 SNHLY and CDR2 FYNNEI. This chain's CDR3 is CASSELEQTQYF. CDR3 in DNA: TGTGCCAGCAGTGAACTGGAGCAGACCCAGTACTTC.

V is TRBV29-1 and J is TRBJ2-1, with D perhaps matching TRBD1 (6 bases). Germline CDR1 SQVTM, CDR2 ANQGSEA. V was cut by 5 bases and J by 4 bases, with 12 bases left in between. The CDR3 is made up of 13 amino acids. The DNA of the CDR3 is TGCAGCGTTCGCCCAGGGGCTTACAATGAGCAGTTCTTC. This codes for CSVRPGAYNEQFF.

The gene calls are TRBV5-4 and TRBJ2-1; TRBD1 matches 9 bases. Germline values: CDR1 SGHNT, CDR2 YYREEE (reference sequence). With V trimmed by 4 bases and J by 3 bases, 2 bases remained unmatched. The CDR3 extends over 14 amino acids. CDR3 nucleotides: TGTGCCAGCAGCACGGGACAGGGCTACAATGAGCAGTTCTTC. Amino acids: CASSTGQGYNEQFF.

This chain links TRBV28 with TRBJ1-1; no clear D. Trimming shortened V by 4 bases and J by 1 base, and 10 bases separated the two germline ends. This CDR3 has 14 residues. Per germline, CDR1 MDHEN and CDR2 SYDVKM. The DNA for the CDR3 is TGTGCCAGCAGTTCCGCGGGAGGGAACACTGAAGCTTTCTTT. This translates into CASSSAGGNTEAFF.

The sample holds a few counts of this clone. V gene TRBV18 combines with J gene TRBJ2-2; TRBD2 aligns across 12 bases. V was clipped by 1 base and J by 0 bases; unmatched bases: 6. The germline CDR1 and CDR2 sequences are KGHSH and LQKENI. The CDR3 is made up of 19 amino acids. CDR3 in amino acids: CASSPRGTSGPANTGELFF. CDR3 sequence (DNA): TGTGCCAGCTCACCACGCGGGACTAGCGGGCCCGCGAACACCGGGGAGCTGTTTTTT.